This is a list of T cell receptor beta chains from one sample in a study of blood T cell repertoires in COVID-19. Sequencing used immunoSEQ multiplex PCR; TCRdb keeps in-frame clones, though not all of them. This table holds a few hundred thousand clones, 86% found once. The specimen sequenced was peripheral blood. The receptors derive from a man aged 55 to 69 with acute or convalescent COVID-19. CDR3s include the opening cysteine and the closing phenylalanine or tryptophan. The D gene is left open where the match is weak. Clone size, where shown, is once, few, many, or a class for clones that have expanded.

d_call	v_call	j_call	clone_size	cdr3_nt	cdr3_aa
NA	TRBV9	TRBJ2-1	NA	TGTGCCAGCAGCGTAGGGGGTAGCGGCCCAGAGGGAGAGCAGTTCTTC	CASSVGGSGPEGEQFF
TRBD2	TRBV11-1	TRBJ2-3	NA	TGTGCCAGCAGCTTTGGCGGGAGCGGGAGCGCAGATACGCAGTATTTT	CASSFGGSGSADTQYF
NA	TRBV29-1	TRBJ1-4	NA	TGCAGCGCCCTTCGGGACACAGGAAATGAAAAACTGTTTTTT	CSALRDTGNEKLFF
TRBD1	TRBV7-8	TRBJ2-3	few	TGTGCCAGCACGAAGACAGGGGGAATTAGCACAGATACGCAGTATTTT	CASTKTGGISTDTQYF
NA	TRBV9	TRBJ2-5	NA	TGTGCCAGCAGCCCCGGGAATCAAGAGACCCAGTACTTC	CASSPGNQETQYF
NA	TRBV5-1	TRBJ2-3	NA	TGCGCCAGCAGTCCCTCGAGCGGTTTAATAAATACGCAGTATTTT	CASSPSSGLINTQYF
NA	TRBV5-1	TRBJ2-1	NA	TGCGCCAGCAGGACAGACTCCTACAATGAGCAGTTCTTC	CASRTDSYNEQFF
NA	TRBV6-6	TRBJ1-1	NA	TGTGCCAGCAGACCTAGGAAGGGGCGGAGTGAAGCTTTCTTT	CASRPRKGRSEAFF
TRBD2	TRBV3-1/TRBV3-2	TRBJ2-5	NA	TGTGCCAGCAGCCCCAGTAGCGGGAGGGGGCAAGAGACCCAGTACTTC	CASSPSSGRGQETQYF
TRBD1	TRBV2	TRBJ1-2	NA	TGTGCCAGCAGTGAAGGACAGGGGGCTGGCTACACCTTC	CASSEGQGAGYTF
NA	TRBV7-2	TRBJ1-1	NA	TGTGCCAGCAGCTCACCTGGGAGGGAGAACACTGAAGCTTTCTTT	CASSSPGRENTEAFF
NA	TRBV5-7	TRBJ1-4	NA	TGTGCCAGCAGCCCCTGTACGGGACAAAAAAATGAAAAACTGTTTTTT	CASSPCTGQKNEKLFF
TRBD2	TRBV11-3	TRBJ2-7	NA	TGTGCCAGCAGCTCGGGGGGAGCACGAACCTACGAGCAGTACTTC	CASSSGGARTYEQYF
TRBD2	TRBV6-5	TRBJ2-1	NA	TGTGCCAGCAGTAACGAGCGGGGGGGCCATGAGCAGTTCTTC	CASSNERGGHEQFF
NA	TRBV11-2	TRBJ2-5	NA	TGTGCCAGCAGCTCCATGGGCAGTCAAGAGACCCAGTACTTC	CASSSMGSQETQYF
TRBD1	TRBV6-6	TRBJ2-5	NA	TGTGCCAGCAGCCCGACAGGGAAAGAGACCCAGTACTTC	CASSPTGKETQYF
TRBD1	TRBV27	TRBJ1-2	NA	TGTGCCAGCAGTTTAACCCGACAGGGGGAAGACTACACCTTC	CASSLTRQGEDYTF
NA	TRBV19	TRBJ2-1	NA	TGTGCCAGTAGTATCCACGGTGGTGAGCAGTTCTTC	CASSIHGGEQFF
TRBD2	TRBV4-2	TRBJ2-3	NA	TGTGCCAGCAGCCCCCGCGGACTAGCGGGACGTCAGGGGGCAGATACGCAGTATTTT	CASSPRGLAGRQGADTQYF
TRBD2	TRBV7-3	TRBJ2-7	few	TGTGCCAGCAGGACTACCGGGACTAGCGGGGGCTACGAGCAGTACTTC	CASRTTGTSGGYEQYF
NA	TRBV7-6	TRBJ2-5	NA	TGTGCCAGCAGCCCCAGGGGGGCAGAGACCCAGTACTTC	CASSPRGAETQYF
TRBD1	TRBV24-1	TRBJ2-2	NA	TGTGCCACCAGTCGACAGGGGGCGACCGGGGAGCTGTTTTTT	CATSRQGATGELFF
TRBD1	TRBV5-1	TRBJ1-3	NA	TGCGCCAGCAGCTTGGATGGGACAGGGGTTGGAAACACCATATATTTT	CASSLDGTGVGNTIYF
NA	TRBV24-1	TRBJ1-1	NA	TGTGCCACCAGTGATCCTAACACTGAAGCTTTCTTT	CATSDPNTEAFF
TRBD1	TRBV7-9	TRBJ2-3	NA	TGTGCCAGCAGCTTCGGACAGGGTACAGATACGCAGTATTTT	CASSFGQGTDTQYF
NA	TRBV12-5	TRBJ2-6	NA	TGTGCTAGTGGTGTATTTAGCTCTGGGGCCAACGTCCTGACTTTC	CASGVFSSGANVLTF
TRBD1	TRBV18	TRBJ1-2	once	TGTGCCAGCTCCGGAATTAGCGGCAGGGGGCTGGATGGCTACACCTTC	CASSGISGRGLDGYTF
TRBD2	TRBV4-3	TRBJ2-7	NA	TGCGCCAGCAGCCAAGAGGGAGCGGGAGGGCCCATATCCTACGAGCAGTACTTC	CASSQEGAGGPISYEQYF
NA	TRBV28	TRBJ2-6	NA	TGTGCCAGCAGTTCACAGGGCGCACCTGGGGCCAACGTCCTGACTTTC	CASSSQGAPGANVLTF
NA	TRBV3-1/TRBV3-2	TRBJ2-7	NA	TGTGCCAGCAGCCAAGTAGGGGTACACGAGCAGTACTTC	CASSQVGVHEQYF
TRBD2	TRBV6-5	TRBJ2-1	NA	TGTGCCAGCAGTTCTCGGGGACTAGGGCGCAATGAGCAGTTCTTC	CASSSRGLGRNEQFF
TRBD1	TRBV11-2	TRBJ1-1	NA	TGTGCCACCAGGACAGGGAATCTGAACACTGAAGCTTTCTTT	CATRTGNLNTEAFF